Listed below are T cell receptor beta chains from one sample, sequenced in a study of shared clonotypes between healthy human individuals. Some clones are missing from TCRdb's copy, which holds only in-frame ones; the method was immunoSEQ multiplex PCR. Of about 2.1 million clones in the sample, just over 90% were seen once. Sequences were obtained from naive CD8+ T cells from PBMCs. These receptors all come from a man aged 18 to 29 in good health. Some clones in this sample may be carry-over from other donors' samples. CDR3s include the opening cysteine and the closing phenylalanine or tryptophan. A D gene is named only where the DNA matches it firmly. The listing skips clone size in some rows; elsewhere it reads once, few, many or a size class.

abundance,d_gene,j_gene,v_gene,CDR3aa,CDR3nt
.,.,TRBJ1-2,TRBV2,CASTPRGLSYGYTF,TGTGCCAGCACCCCCAGGGGCCTGAGCTATGGCTACACCTTC
.,.,TRBJ2-7,TRBV28,CASSPLSGKGEQYF,TGTGCCAGCAGTCCCCTCAGTGGGAAGGGCGAGCAGTACTTC
.,.,TRBJ2-7,TRBV7-2,CASSLNPFEQYF,TGTGCCAGCAGCTTAAATCCATTCGAGCAGTACTTC
once,.,TRBJ2-7,TRBV5-6,CASSSGRGPILEQYF,TGTGCCAGCAGCTCGGGACGGGGCCCCATATTGGAGCAGTACTTC
.,.,TRBJ2-7,TRBV5-1,CASSADGTLREQYF,TGCGCCAGCAGCGCGGACGGGACTTTGAGAGAGCAGTACTTC
few,.,TRBJ1-1,TRBV7-9,CASGSKGNTEAFF,TGTGCCAGCGGATCCAAGGGGAACACTGAAGCTTTCTTT
.,.,TRBJ1-6,TRBV28,CASSLYQVVSSPLHF,TGTGCCAGCAGTTTATATCAGGTCGTAAGTTCACCCCTCCACTTT
.,.,TRBJ1-2,TRBV28,CASSTSRESVDGYTF,TGTGCCAGCAGCACATCCCGAGAGTCTGTGGATGGCTACACCTTC
.,TRBD1,TRBJ2-7,TRBV27,CASSLGGRGYEQYF,TGTGCCAGCAGTTTAGGGGGCAGGGGGTACGAGCAGTACTTC
.,.,TRBJ2-3,TRBV7-9,CASSLVLMPGSHF,TGTGCCAGCAGCTTAGTCCTAATGCCGGGCTCGCATTTT
once,.,TRBJ2-4,TRBV28,CASSTGTLGGGVKNIQYF,TGTGCCAGCAGTACAGGGACATTAGGGGGTGGGGTCAAAAACATTCAGTACTTC
once,.,TRBJ2-2,TRBV7-2,CASSLEFLATGELFF,TGTGCCAGCAGCTTAGAGTTTCTTGCCACCGGGGAGCTGTTTTTT
.,.,TRBJ2-7,TRBV28,CASSPGAMFPEQYF,TGTGCCAGCAGTCCAGGGGCCATGTTCCCCGAGCAGTACTTC
.,TRBD1,TRBJ1-3,TRBV7-9,CASSSTGGEFGNTIYF,TGTGCCAGCAGCTCGACAGGGGGAGAGTTTGGAAACACCATATATTTT
.,.,TRBJ1-1,TRBV25-1,CASSEGANTEAFF,TGTGCCAGCAGCGAGGGTGCGAACACTGAAGCTTTCTTT
.,TRBD2,TRBJ2-1,TRBV10-2,CASNIGLAGVHEQFF,TGCGCCAGCAACATCGGACTAGCGGGAGTTCATGAGCAGTTCTTC
.,.,TRBJ2-7,TRBV7-2,CASSLYPLGTYEQYF,TGTGCCAGCAGCTTATATCCCCTCGGGACCTACGAGCAGTACTTC
.,.,TRBJ2-2,TRBV18,CASSPGRGTGELFF,TGTGCCAGCTCACCGGGACGGGGCACCGGGGAGCTGTTTTTT
.,TRBD2,TRBJ2-1,TRBV12-5,CASGLAWTSGRVTYNEQFF,TGTGCTAGTGGTTTGGCCTGGACTAGCGGGAGGGTTACCTACAATGAGCAGTTCTTC
.,TRBD2,TRBJ2-1,TRBV5-8,CASSLVAGLGGNEQFF,TGTGCCAGCAGCTTAGTAGCGGGATTGGGCGGCAATGAGCAGTTCTTC
once,.,TRBJ2-1,TRBV6-5,CASTGRGDNEQFF,TGTGCCAGCACTGGCAGGGGCGACAATGAGCAGTTCTTC
.,.,TRBJ1-4,TRBV7-9,CASSLRGVNEKLFF,TGTGCCAGCAGCTTACGGGGAGTTAATGAAAAACTGTTTTTT
.,.,TRBJ1-3,TRBV7-3,CASSQTGPGNTIYF,TGTGCCAGCAGCCAGACAGGCCCTGGAAACACCATATATTTT
.,TRBD1,TRBJ1-2,TRBV4-3,CASSQEGVEGAYYGYTF,TGCGCCAGCAGCCAAGAGGGGGTGGAGGGGGCCTACTATGGCTACACCTTC
.,.,TRBJ1-1,TRBV28,CASSTPTQRTEAFF,TGTGCCAGCAGTACCCCAACACAGAGGACTGAAGCTTTCTTT
.,.,TRBJ2-1,TRBV29-1,CSVVRRNEQFF,TGCAGCGTTGTACGTAGGAATGAGCAGTTCTTC
once,TRBD1,TRBJ1-2,TRBV19,CASSLGQGASYGYTF,TGTGCCAGTAGTCTCGGACAGGGGGCAAGCTATGGCTACACCTTC
.,TRBD1,TRBJ1-3,TRBV5-6,CASSTQGEGNTIYF,TGTGCCAGCAGCACACAGGGGGAAGGAAACACCATATATTTT
.,.,TRBJ2-3,TRBV27,CASSFGRPTDTQYF,TGTGCCAGCAGTTTTGGGCGGCCCACAGATACGCAGTATTTT
.,TRBD1,TRBJ2-3,TRBV2,CASPPGGFTDTQYF,TGTGCCAGCCCCCCAGGGGGCTTCACAGATACGCAGTATTTT
.,TRBD1,TRBJ2-2,TRBV7-9,CASSFPGQGNTGELFF,TGTGCCAGCAGCTTTCCGGGACAGGGGAACACCGGGGAGCTGTTTTTT
.,TRBD1,TRBJ2-6,TRBV4-3,CASSQGTGGAGANVLTF,TGCGCCAGCAGCCAGGGGACAGGGGGCGCCGGGGCCAACGTCCTGACTTTC
.,.,TRBJ2-7,TRBV13,CASSLADTLSYEQYF,TGTGCCAGCAGCTTAGCGGACACCCTAAGCTACGAGCAGTACTTC
.,TRBD2,TRBJ2-7,TRBV7-8,CASSLVTSGYYEQYF,TGTGCCAGCAGCTTAGTGACTAGCGGGTACTACGAGCAGTACTTC
once,TRBD1,TRBJ1-1,TRBV7-9,CASSLERTGGTEAFF,TGTGCCAGCAGCCTAGAACGGACAGGGGGCACTGAAGCTTTCTTT
few,.,TRBJ1-1,TRBV27,CASSSSWGEYNTEAFF,TGTGCCAGCAGCTCCTCCTGGGGAGAATACAACACTGAAGCTTTCTTT
.,.,TRBJ1-5,TRBV10-3,CAISQTEDNQPQHF,TGTGCCATCAGTCAGACAGAAGACAATCAGCCCCAGCATTTT
.,.,TRBJ2-7,TRBV9,CASSEGGGYEQYF,TGTGCCAGCAGCGAGGGAGGGGGCTACGAGCAGTACTTC
.,.,TRBJ1-1,TRBV19,CASSIYHLALPEGRTEAFF,TGTGCCAGTAGTATCTACCACCTTGCCCTGCCTGAAGGGCGAACTGAAGCTTTCTTT
.,.,TRBJ2-1,TRBV28,CASSGLYNEQFF,TGTGCCAGCAGTGGTTTGTACAATGAGCAGTTCTTC
.,.,TRBJ1-1,TRBV5-1,CASSLMGAGNTEAFF,TGCGCCAGCAGCTTGATGGGGGCGGGGAACACTGAAGCTTTCTTT
.,.,TRBJ1-1,TRBV12-5,CASVGDNTEAFF,TGTGCTAGTGTTGGGGACAACACTGAAGCTTTCTTT
.,TRBD2,TRBJ2-1,TRBV27,CASSRSGTNEQFF,TGTGCCAGCAGTCGCAGCGGGACTAATGAGCAGTTCTTC
once,TRBD1,TRBJ2-3,TRBV7-9,CASSHRQGRSADTQYF,TGTGCCAGCAGCCACCGACAGGGGAGGTCAGCAGATACGCAGTATTTT
.,TRBD2,TRBJ2-7,TRBV5-6,CASSFYWRERSYEQYF,TGTGCCAGCAGCTTCTATTGGCGGGAGAGGTCCTACGAGCAGTACTTC
.,.,TRBJ1-1,TRBV28,CASSPRTEAFF,TGTGCCAGCAGTCCGAGGACTGAAGCTTTCTTT
once,.,TRBJ2-7,TRBV9,CASSPRVTELEYEQYF,TGTGCCAGCAGCCCCCGCGTGACAGAGCTTGAGTACGAGCAGTACTTC
.,.,TRBJ2-7,TRBV29-1,CSAAVGSYEQYF,TGCAGCGCTGCCGTGGGGTCCTACGAGCAGTACTTC
.,.,TRBJ2-6,TRBV28,CASTPTGRASSGANVLTF,TGTGCCAGCACCCCTACCGGAAGGGCCAGCTCTGGGGCCAACGTCCTGACTTTC
.,.,TRBJ2-3,TRBV27,CASSLGDTQYF,TGTGCCAGCAGTTTAGGGGATACGCAGTATTTT
.,.,TRBJ1-2,TRBV20-1,CSAPLEAGYTF,TGCAGTGCCCCCCTGGAGGCCGGCTACACCTTC
.,.,TRBJ1-5,TRBV4-1,CASSQVGLNQPQHF,TGCGCCAGCAGCCAAGTGGGGTTAAATCAGCCCCAGCATTTT
.,.,TRBJ2-1,TRBV19,CASSIGQSSYNEQFF,TGTGCCAGTAGTATCGGGCAAAGCTCCTACAATGAGCAGTTCTTC